This TCR beta chain comes out of a study of T cell repertoires in cytomegalovirus infection. On the study more broadly: Public TCR beta signatures were indicative of both CMV infection and a matching HLA type.

TCRdb independently ran MiXCR on the reads; one entry per CDR3 protein. Of more than 90,000 distinct CDR3 sequences listed, around 10% were seen once; the top ten hold over 25%. Study-wide findings and caveats: There were HLA-C-restricted CMV-specific TCR beta clonotypes dominating the ex vivo response. Carriers of CMV plus the relevant HLA were identified by cumulative public TCR beta family frequency.

The CDR3 has 16 amino acids. Trimming cost V 4 bases and J 5 bases; bases outside gene matches: 9. On this clonotype: Its target is not known.

The clonotype was recovered from a human donor in good health (CMV status not recorded). Some clones in this sample may be carry-over from other donors' samples. This rearrangement joins TRBV12-3 or TRBV12-4 to TRBJ1-1; 11 bases agree with TRBD1. Sequencing input: PBMCs, sequenced either directly or after in vitro stimulation (not recorded which). CDR3 nucleotides: TGTGCCAGCAGTTGGAGGACAGGGGGCGGTGGGACTGAAGCTTTCTTT. Encoded protein: CASSWRTGGGGTEAFF.